These T cell receptor beta chains were read from a single sample in a study of blood T cell repertoires in COVID-19. Some clones are missing from TCRdb's copy, which holds only in-frame ones; the method was immunoSEQ multiplex PCR. Of 210,000 or so clones in the sample, 86% were seen once. Sequenced material: peripheral blood. Receptor source: a woman aged 45 to 65 with acute or convalescent COVID-19. Both conserved end residues are part of each CDR3. Each record gives: V gene, clone size, D gene, J gene, CDR3 length, CDR3 DNA, CDR3 protein. The D gene is left open where the match is weak. Size values are once, few and many counts, or a class for expanded clones, and some rows have none.

v_call: TRBV14; clone_size: NA; d_call: NA; j_call: TRBJ1-2; cdr3_length: 21; cdr3_nt: TGTGCCAGCAGCCAAGCCCCGAGGGATTATCGCTCCGACGGAAAGTTTGGAGGCTACACCTTC; cdr3_aa: CASSQAPRDYRSDGKFGGYTF
v_call: TRBV7-2; clone_size: NA; d_call: TRBD2; j_call: TRBJ2-1; cdr3_length: 15; cdr3_nt: TGTGCCAGCACCTTTTCGGGACTACAAAACAATGAGCAGTTCTTC; cdr3_aa: CASTFSGLQNNEQFF
v_call: TRBV19; clone_size: NA; d_call: TRBD1; j_call: TRBJ2-3; cdr3_length: 15; cdr3_nt: TGTGCCAGTAGTTGGACAGGATCTAGCACAGATACGCAGTATTTT; cdr3_aa: CASSWTGSSTDTQYF
v_call: TRBV21-1; clone_size: NA; d_call: NA; j_call: TRBJ2-4; cdr3_length: 13; cdr3_nt: TGTGCCAGCAGCCTGGGAGTTCCAAACATTCAGTACTTC; cdr3_aa: CASSLGVPNIQYF
v_call: TRBV4-3; clone_size: NA; d_call: NA; j_call: TRBJ2-1; cdr3_length: 16; cdr3_nt: TGCGCCAGCAGCCAAGATTTGGAGATCTCCTACAATGAGCAGTTCTTC; cdr3_aa: CASSQDLEISYNEQFF
v_call: TRBV5-4; clone_size: NA; d_call: TRBD2; j_call: TRBJ2-7; cdr3_length: 17; cdr3_nt: TGTGCCAGCAGCAGGGGACTAGCGGGGGCTGTCTCCTACGAGCAGTACTTC; cdr3_aa: CASSRGLAGAVSYEQYF
v_call: TRBV6-5; clone_size: NA; d_call: NA; j_call: TRBJ1-3; cdr3_length: 14; cdr3_nt: TGTGCCAGCAGGCTGGGGGGGCCTGGAAACACCATATATTTT; cdr3_aa: CASRLGGPGNTIYF
v_call: TRBV14; clone_size: NA; d_call: NA; j_call: TRBJ2-7; cdr3_length: 14; cdr3_nt: TGTGCCAGCAGCCGAACCGGGATGTACTACGAGCAGTACTTC; cdr3_aa: CASSRTGMYYEQYF
v_call: TRBV5-1; clone_size: NA; d_call: NA; j_call: TRBJ1-2; cdr3_length: 12; cdr3_nt: TGCGCCAGCAGCTCGATAGATATTGGCTACACCTTC; cdr3_aa: CASSSIDIGYTF
v_call: TRBV9; clone_size: NA; d_call: NA; j_call: TRBJ1-2; cdr3_length: 13; cdr3_nt: TGTGCCAGCAGCGTACCAATTCGGCGGGGCTACACCTTC; cdr3_aa: CASSVPIRRGYTF
v_call: TRBV11-2; clone_size: once; d_call: NA; j_call: TRBJ1-5; cdr3_length: 15; cdr3_nt: TGTGCCAGCAGCCAAGACAGGTATAGCAATCAGCCCCAGCATTTT; cdr3_aa: CASSQDRYSNQPQHF
v_call: TRBV6-2/TRBV6-3; clone_size: few; d_call: TRBD1; j_call: TRBJ1-4; cdr3_length: 17; cdr3_nt: TGTGCCAGCAGTTACGAGGGACAGGGTCTCTTTGATGAAAAACTGTTTTTT; cdr3_aa: CASSYEGQGLFDEKLFF
v_call: TRBV12-3/TRBV12-4; clone_size: NA; d_call: NA; j_call: TRBJ2-7; cdr3_length: 12; cdr3_nt: TGTGCCAGCAGTCCCGGGGTCTACGAGCAGTACTTC; cdr3_aa: CASSPGVYEQYF
v_call: TRBV27; clone_size: NA; d_call: NA; j_call: TRBJ2-7; cdr3_length: 11; cdr3_nt: TGTGCCAGCAGTTCGTACTACGAGCAGTACTTC; cdr3_aa: CASSSYYEQYF
v_call: TRBV6-6; clone_size: NA; d_call: TRBD2; j_call: TRBJ2-1; cdr3_length: 15; cdr3_nt: TGTGCCAGCAGTGCTCGGACTAGCGGGAGGGAAGAGCAGTTCTTC; cdr3_aa: CASSARTSGREEQFF